The 30 T cell receptor beta chains below all came from one sample that was sequenced in a study of blood T cell repertoires in COVID-19. Sequencing was performed with immunoSEQ multiplex PCR; in TCRdb, only in-frame clones are kept and a portion is missing. The sample has 150,000 to 250,000 clones, around 82% seen once. The material sequenced was PBMCs or T cells enriched from blood (not recorded which). The receptors were sampled from a man aged 35 to 55 who had recovered from COVID-19.

The chain carries TRBV5-6 and TRBJ2-2; 12 bases are a match to TRBD1. This CDR3 contains 16 residues. Germline trimming cut 4 bases from V and 3 bases from J; bases unmatched to any gene: 4. Per germline, CDR1 SGHDT and CDR2 YYEEEE. CDR3 sequence reads: CASSRDRGPDTGELFF. The CDR3 coding sequence is TGTGCCAGCAGCCGGGACAGGGGGCCGGACACCGGGGAGCTGTTTTTT.

The V and J genes are TRBV2 and TRBJ1-4; 10 nucleotides align to TRBD1. CDR1 SNHLY and CDR2 FYNNEI come from the germline V gene. The CDR3 has 15 residues. The ends lost 5 bases at V and 8 bases at J; junction bases unmatched: 8. CDR3 amino acids: CASSRQGAGQEKLFF. The CDR3 DNA reads TGTGCCAGCAGTCGACAGGGGGCAGGTCAGGAAAAACTGTTTTTT.

The chain uses TRBV2 and TRBJ2-7, with 8 bases matching TRBD2. With 3 bases clipped from V and 9 bases from J, the junction kept 7 bases outside the gene matches. CDR1 and CDR2 (germline): SNHLY, FYNNEI. The CDR3 is 13 residues long. CDR3 bases: TGTGCCAGCAGTGATCTAGCGGGCCCACCGCAGTACGTC. This codes for CASSDLAGPPQYV.

This clone has a single count. V usage is TRBV7-9 and J usage is TRBJ2-5, with D possibly being TRBD2 (6 bases). Germline V gene lookup returns CDR1 SEHNR and CDR2 FQNEAQ (reference sequence). The CDR3 has 16 residues. V dropped 1 base and J dropped 4 bases, with 16 bases sitting between them. For the CDR3, the DNA is TGTGCCAGCAGCTTAGAGGTCGGGACTGGGGTAGAGACCCAGTACTTC. Protein: CASSLEVGTGVETQYF.

Remarks on this clone: At the DNA level, this CDR3 is encoded by other sequences in the same sample as well. The gene calls are TRBV7-3 and TRBJ2-5; 10 bases fit TRBD2. Trimming cost V 3 bases and J 2 bases; bases outside gene matches: 0. Germline V gene lookup returns CDR1 SGHTA and CDR2 FQGTGA. The CDR3 length is 14 residues. CDR3 nucleotides: TGTGCCAGCAGCTTGACTAGCGGGCAAGAGACCCAGTACTTC. Its translation is CASSLTSGQETQYF.

The chain uses TRBV6-5 and TRBJ2-1; 9 nucleotides line up with TRBD2. V trimming: 7 bases; J trimming: 9 bases; junction bases outside the gene matches: 10. This CDR3 is 14 amino acids long. Germline CDR1 reads MNHEY; CDR2 reads SVGAGI. The CDR3 sequence: CASNSRREGSEQFF. In DNA, the CDR3 is TGTGCCAGCAACTCGAGGCGGGAGGGGAGTGAGCAGTTCTTC.

V and J are TRBV19 and TRBJ2-3; 10 nucleotides line up with TRBD1. This CDR3 comprises 15 residues. V lost 4 bases and J lost 4; bases outside the gene matches: 5. Germline loops: CDR1 LNHDA, CDR2 SQIVND (reference sequence). The CDR3 loop reads CASSTPGQGPDTQYF. CDR3 DNA sequence: TGTGCCAGTAGTACTCCGGGACAGGGGCCAGATACGCAGTATTTT.

J is TRBJ2-6 and V is TRBV4-1, with D perhaps TRBD1 (5 bases). Per the germline V gene, CDR1 is MGHRA and CDR2 is YSYEKL. Trimming removed 0 bases at V and 0 bases at J, with 9 bases between. CDR3 length equals 17 residues. In DNA form, the CDR3 reads TGCGCCAGCAGCCAAGACGAGACAGTCTCTGGGGCCAACGTCCTGACTTTC. It is translated as CASSQDETVSGANVLTF.

J is TRBJ2-1 and V is TRBV18, with 10 bases matching TRBD2. J gave up 5 bases and V 4 bases, and 5 bases lay outside the gene matches. This CDR3 comprises 15 residues. CDR1 is KGHSH, CDR2 LQKENI, per germline. The CDR3, as DNA: TGTGCCAGCTCACTCGGGACTAGCGAAAACAATGAGCAGTTCTTC. Encoded protein: CASSLGTSENNEQFF.

The chain joins TRBV6-2 or TRBV6-3 to TRBJ2-7; 10 nucleotides agree with TRBD2. J lost 1 base, V lost 4 bases, and 4 bases had no gene match. Germline values: CDR1 MNHEY, CDR2 SVGEGT. This CDR3 has 15 amino acids. The CDR3 reads CASSSLLAGSYEQYF. As DNA, the CDR3 is TGTGCCAGCAGTTCACTACTAGCGGGATCCTACGAGCAGTACTTC.

This chain joins TRBV6-4 and TRBJ2-7; 9 bases are a match to TRBD2. The ends lost 2 bases at V and 4 bases at J; junction bases unmatched: 3. Germline loops: CDR1 MRHNA, CDR2 SNTAGT. The CDR3 runs 14 residues. CDR3 in DNA: TGTGCCAGCAGTGACCAGACTAGCGGATACGAGCAGTACGTC. Its protein is CASSDQTSGYEQYV.

The V gene is TRBV13, the J gene TRBJ1-1; D unclear. Trimming stripped 2 bases from V and 5 bases from J, with 9 bases between. The CDR3 extends over 13 amino acids. CDR1 is PRHDT and CDR2 is FYEKMQ in the germline V gene (reference sequence). In DNA, the CDR3 is TGTGCCAGCAGCTTATCCCGGGATACTGAAGCTTTCTTT. This gives the protein CASSLSRDTEAFF.

The genes are TRBV6-5 and TRBJ2-7, with 8 bases identical to TRBD1. The J segment lost 2 bases and the V segment lost 2 bases, leaving 2 bases of the junction unmatched. The CDR3 is 14 residues long. The germline V gene encodes CDR1 MNHEY and CDR2 SVGAGI. The CDR3 DNA is TGTGCCAGCAGTTACCGGACAGGGCCCTACGAGCAGTACTTC. Protein: CASSYRTGPYEQYF.

This chain uses TRBV4-2 with TRBJ1-2; the D gene is possibly TRBD1 (6 bases). Germline V CDR1 and CDR2: LGHNA, YNFKEQ. With 0 bases removed from V and 4 bases from J, the gap between germline ends came to 12 bases. The CDR3 spans 15 residues. As DNA, the CDR3 is TGTGCCAGCAGCCAAGATCAGGGGTTATTCTATGGCTACACCTTC. Translated: CASSQDQGLFYGYTF.

The chain combines TRBV6-5 with TRBJ1-1; a weak D match, TRBD1 (5 bases). CDR3 length: 14 amino acids. V lost 4 bases and J 1 base, leaving 10 bases between the germline ends. Germline values: CDR1 MNHEY, CDR2 SVGAGI. The CDR3 DNA is TGTGCCAGCAGTTCGCCCGACAGGAACACTGAAGCTTTCTTT. Its translation is CASSSPDRNTEAFF.

The chain links TRBV2 to TRBJ1-5; 8 bases are shared with TRBD1. Trimming cost V 6 bases and J 2 bases; bases outside gene matches: 6. The CDR3 consists of 15 residues. Germline CDR1 and CDR2: SNHLY and FYNNEI. The CDR3 is CASSPGQGRNQPQHF. The CDR3 nucleotides are TGTGCCAGCAGCCCCGGACAGGGCCGCAATCAGCCCCAGCATTTT.

This sequence joins TRBV3-1 (or the pseudogene TRBV3-2) and TRBJ1-2; D is ambiguous. This CDR3 has 14 amino acids. V was cut by 0 bases and J by 8 bases, with 13 bases left in between. In germline, CDR1 is LGHDT, CDR2 YNNKEL (reference sequence). The chain's CDR3 is CASSQDWREEGYTF. The CDR3 nucleotides read TGTGCCAGCAGCCAAGATTGGAGGGAGGAGGGCTACACCTTC.

The rearrangement links TRBV9 to TRBJ2-1; possible D gene TRBD1, 5 bases. Germline CDR1 SGDLS, CDR2 YYNGEE. Between the trimmed V and J ends, which lost 3 bases and 7 bases, there was a span of 11 bases. This CDR3 contains 13 residues. DNA of the CDR3: TGTGCCAGCAGCGAGGGGTATCCTAATGAGCAGTTCTTC. Protein product: CASSEGYPNEQFF.

V and J are TRBV7-9 and TRBJ2-1, with 10 positions matching TRBD2. This CDR3 has 18 amino acids. Trimming took 4 bases from V and 4 from J; bases not matched to a gene: 13. From germline, CDR1 is SEHNR and CDR2 FQNEAQ (reference sequence). The CDR3 coding sequence is TGTGCCAGCAGCTCCAATACTCCCTGGACTAGCGGTTACAATGAGCAGTTCTTC. This translates into CASSSNTPWTSGYNEQFF.

The chain has TRBV7-8 and TRBJ2-7, with 14 positions matching TRBD2. This CDR3 region has 18 residues. Germline loops: CDR1 SGHVS, CDR2 FQNEAQ. V shed 4 bases, J shed 5 bases, and the junction held 13 bases outside the gene matches. The CDR3 reads CASSSYRLAGGPGNEQYF. The DNA of the CDR3 is TGTGCCAGCAGCTCCTACCGACTAGCGGGAGGGCCTGGCAACGAGCAGTACTTC.

The chain carries TRBV7-2 and TRBJ1-5, with 9 positions matching TRBD1. CDR1 is SGHTA and CDR2 is FQGNSA in the germline V gene. The CDR3 covers 15 residues. Germline trimming cut 5 bases from V and 2 bases from J; bases unmatched to any gene: 4. CDR3 nucleotides: TGTGCCAGCAGCCGGGGACAGGGTGGCAATCAGCCCCAGCATTTT. It is translated as CASSRGQGGNQPQHF.

This chain links TRBV27 with TRBJ1-2, with D perhaps matching TRBD1 (5 bases). The CDR3 runs to 13 residues. CDR1 MNHEY and CDR2 SMNVEV come from the germline V gene (reference sequence). Trimming removed 2 bases at V and 4 bases at J, with 8 bases between. CDR3 residues: CASSLQGPYGYTF. The CDR3 coding sequence is TGTGCCAGCAGTTTACAGGGCCCCTATGGCTACACCTTC.

The rearrangement uses TRBV30 and TRBJ1-4; no clear D. The germline V gene has CDR1 GTSNPN and CDR2 SVGIG (reference sequence). The CDR3 covers 15 residues. Trimming cost V 0 bases and J 5 bases, with 13 bases left between them. The CDR3 nucleotides read TGTGCCTGGAGTGTCGGGAACCTTGGGAATGAAAAACTGTTTTTT. Its protein product is CAWSVGNLGNEKLFF.

The chain recombines TRBV4-1 with TRBJ1-2; 7 bases map to TRBD1. Germline trimming cut 1 base from V and 7 bases from J; bases unmatched to any gene: 6. CDR1 is MGHRA and CDR2 is YSYEKL in the germline V gene. This CDR3 has 14 amino acids. CDR3 residues: CASSQVGTVPGYTF. The DNA for the CDR3 is TGCGCCAGCAGCCAAGTTGGGACAGTCCCTGGCTACACCTTC.

This clone was picked up one time. This chain links TRBV7-2 with TRBJ2-1; 13 nucleotides match TRBD2. After removal of 4 bases from V and 6 bases from J, the junction contained 12 bases not matched to a gene. Germline CDR1 is SGHTA and CDR2 is FQGNSA. The CDR3 sequence is 18 residues long. The DNA for the CDR3 is TGTGCCAGCAGCTCACTAGCGGGAGGGCGTTTAGTCCCCAATGAGCAGTTCTTC. Translated: CASSSLAGGRLVPNEQFF.

J is TRBJ1-6 and V is TRBV13; D unresolved. The V gene's germline CDR1 is PRHDT and CDR2 FYEKMQ (reference sequence). CDR3 length: 12 residues. Trimming shortened V by 5 bases and J by 7 bases, and 6 bases separated the two germline ends. This CDR3 reads CASSQQNSPLHF. In nucleotides, the CDR3 is TGTGCCAGCAGCCAACAAAATTCACCCCTCCACTTT.

The genes are TRBV5-5 and TRBJ1-1; 7 bases are shared with TRBD1. V lost 0 bases to trimming and J lost 4 bases; unmatched junction nucleotides: 0. This CDR3 is built from 13 residues. Germline V gives CDR1 SGHKS, CDR2 YYEKEE (reference sequence). DNA of the CDR3: TGTGCCAGCAGCTTGGACAGGGGCACTGAAGCTTTCTTT. Translation gives CASSLDRGTEAFF.

This chain uses TRBV5-4 with TRBJ1-2; perhaps TRBD1 as D (5 bases). The CDR3 has 12 residues. V gave up 0 bases and J gave up 9 bases, with 9 bases separating them. Looked up from germline, CDR1 is SGHNT and CDR2 is YYREEE (reference sequence). The CDR3 region is CASSLEDTSYTF. The CDR3, as DNA: TGTGCCAGCAGCTTGGAGGACACGAGCTACACCTTC.

J is TRBJ1-4 and V is TRBV5-1; D may be TRBD1 (5 bases). Germline V gene data show CDR1 as SGHRS and CDR2 as YFSETQ. The CDR3 runs 14 residues. V was shortened by 0 bases and J by 8 bases, with 11 bases between the two germline ends. CDR3 bases: TGCGCCAGCAGCTTGGGAGCTCAGGGAGAAAAACTGTTTTTT. It translates to CASSLGAQGEKLFF.

The chain combines TRBV5-6 with TRBJ1-5; D call uncertain. This CDR3 contains 15 residues. Germline V lookup: CDR1 SGHDT, CDR2 YYEEEE. Trimming left V 4 bases short and J 4 bases short, with 15 bases between. The CDR3 bases are TGTGCCAGCAGCCGCATCTACGGGGAAAATCAGCCCCAGCATTTT. Protein product: CASSRIYGENQPQHF.